This passage covers 7 T cell receptor beta chains from one sample sequenced in a study of T cells after posttransplantation cyclophosphamide. The repertoire was sequenced with immunoSEQ multiplex PCR; TCRdb's copy has only in-frame clones and lacks some. The table lists around 43,000 clones, roughly 93% of them singletons. The sequenced sample consisted of PBMCs. These receptors were collected from a woman between 45 and 65 years old in good health and a related stem cell transplant donor.

The table lists this clone with a count of one. J is TRBJ2-2 and V is TRBV19, with D possibly matching TRBD1 (6 bases). Germline CDR1 LNHDA, CDR2 SQIVND (reference sequence). Trimming stripped 6 bases from V and 4 bases from J, with 15 bases between. This CDR3 contains 15 residues. The CDR3 here is CASSRAGVFTGELFF. The CDR3 nucleotides read TGTGCCAGTAGCCGGGCAGGGGTGTTCACCGGGGAGCTGTTTTTT.

V usage is TRBV5-6 and J usage is TRBJ1-1, with D perhaps matching TRBD1 (5 bases). V shed 0 bases and J shed 1 base, with 10 bases lying between them. The CDR3 loop spans 15 amino acids. CDR1 SGHDT and CDR2 YYEEEE come from the germline V gene. Here the CDR3 reads CASSLAGGKNTEAFF. The CDR3 nucleotides are TGTGCCAGCAGCTTGGCCGGGGGGAAGAACACTGAAGCTTTCTTT.

This chain uses TRBV19 with TRBJ2-5, with 12 nucleotides matching TRBD2. The germline CDR1 and CDR2 sequences are LNHDA and SQIVND (reference sequence). Trimming removed 2 bases from V and 5 bases from J; junction bases left unmatched: 3. The CDR3 sequence is 15 residues long. CDR3 DNA sequence: TGTGCCAGTAGTATACGACTAGCGGGGGTGGAGACCCAGTACTTC. Its translation: CASSIRLAGVETQYF.

The rearrangement joins TRBV18 to TRBJ1-5; 9 positions agree with TRBD1. Germline CDR1 KGHSH, CDR2 LQKENI. The CDR3 is 17 amino acids. Trimming cost V 5 bases and J 9 bases; bases outside gene matches: 17. This CDR3 reads CASSYTKTGGVVPPQHF. The CDR3 DNA follows: TGTGCCAGCTCATACACAAAAACAGGGGGCGTCGTTCCGCCCCAGCATTTT. Using reference TRBV18 and TRBJ1-5 for the parts outside the CDR3, the full variable domain is NAGVMQNPRHLVRRRGQEARLRCSPMKGHSHVYWYRQLPEEGLKFMVYLQKENIIDESGMPKERFSAEFPKEGPSILRIQQVVRGDSAAYFCASSYTKTGGVVPPQHFGDGTRLSIL.

The CDR3 DNA reads as TGCGCCAGCAGCTTGGCCGCGGGGGATTCACCCCTCCACTTT. Residues: CASSLAAGDSPLHF. The chain joins TRBV5-1 to TRBJ1-6, with D tentatively TRBD1 (5 bases). V lost 0 bases and J 8 bases, leaving 9 bases between the germline ends. The CDR3 is 14 residues long. Germline values: CDR1 SGHRS, CDR2 YFSETQ.

The rearrangement uses TRBV5-6 and TRBJ2-3; TRBD1 matches 8 bases. Germline lookup yields CDR1 SGHDT and CDR2 YYEEEE. V dropped 4 bases and J dropped 0; count of bases not matched to a gene: 1. The CDR3 is 14 residues long. The CDR3 loop reads CASSRDRSTDTQYF. DNA of the CDR3: TGTGCCAGCAGCCGGGACAGGAGCACAGATACGCAGTATTTT.

The J gene is TRBJ2-5, the V gene TRBV25-1; TRBD2 might be the D (6 bases). Germline values: CDR1 MGHDK, CDR2 SYGVNS. The CDR3 has 12 residues. Trimming took off 8 bases at V and 5 bases at J, with 12 bases between the two ends. The CDR3 bases are TGTGCCAGCCGGTCGGGAGTCGAGACCCAGTACTTC. It yields the protein CASRSGVETQYF.